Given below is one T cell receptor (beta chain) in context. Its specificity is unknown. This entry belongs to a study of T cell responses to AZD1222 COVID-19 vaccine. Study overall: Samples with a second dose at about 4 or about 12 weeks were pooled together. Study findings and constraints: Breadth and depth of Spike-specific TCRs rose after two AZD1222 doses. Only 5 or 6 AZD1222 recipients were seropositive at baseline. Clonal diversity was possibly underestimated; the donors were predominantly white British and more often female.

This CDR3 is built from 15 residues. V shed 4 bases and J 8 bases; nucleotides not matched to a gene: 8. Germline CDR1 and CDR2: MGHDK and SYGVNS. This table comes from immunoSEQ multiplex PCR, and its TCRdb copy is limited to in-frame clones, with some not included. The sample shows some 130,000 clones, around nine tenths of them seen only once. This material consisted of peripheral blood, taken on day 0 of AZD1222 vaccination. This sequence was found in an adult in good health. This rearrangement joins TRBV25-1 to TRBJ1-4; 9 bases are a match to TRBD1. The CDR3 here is CASSAMGQGQEKLFF. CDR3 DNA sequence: TGTGCCAGCAGTGCCATGGGACAGGGTCAAGAAAAACTGTTTTTT.